This entry features one T cell receptor (beta chain) sequence. This record comes from a study of shared clonotypes between healthy human individuals. TCRdb keeps only in-frame clones here, not all; method: immunoSEQ multiplex PCR. The sample has nearly 1 million clones, about three quarters seen once; the top ten hold approximately 1.5%. Germline loops: CDR1 MNHEY, CDR2 SVGAGI. The CDR3 runs to 15 residues. V was trimmed by 5 bases and J by 7 bases, leaving 20 bases between them. The source material was memory CD4+ T cells sorted from blood. Subset defined: CD45RA-negative fraction. The clonotype was recovered from a young man in good health. V is TRBV6-5 and J is TRBJ1-2, with unresolved D. The CDR3 bases are TGTGCCAGCAGTACCCCCCAACCCTCCGTCGGTGGCTACACCTTC. It codes for CASSTPQPSVGGYTF.